The 3 T cell receptor beta chains presented below share a single source sample, sequenced in a study of T-cell reconstitution after alpha-beta-depleted transplantation in children. Preparation of the TCRbeta library involved a method that used unique molecular identifiers. TCRdb re-called the PCR reads through MiXCR, storing one row per CDR3 protein. The sample has 750,000 to 950,000 distinct CDR3 sequences, roughly 15% seen once; the top ten hold around 5.3%. The specimen comprised PBMCs, mostly from graft donor cells, sampled 360 days after TCRalphabeta/CD19-depleted stem cell transplant. All receptors come from a male patient aged 10 to 17 who had a stem cell transplant for acute lymphoblastic leukemia, so the T cells may come from the graft donor.

The CDR3 protein is CASSLRRGGTAKNIQYF. The CDR3 DNA is TGCGCCAGCAGCTTGCGACGAGGGGGCACCGCCAAAAACATTCAGTACTTC. This rearrangement joins TRBV5-1 to TRBJ2-4; 7 positions match TRBD1. With V trimmed by 1 base and J by 1 base, 8 bases remained unmatched. This CDR3 is 17 amino acids long. Germline CDR1 reads SGHRS; CDR2 reads YFSETQ.

For the CDR3, the DNA is TGTGCCAGCAGCTTAGGGGTAGCGGGTCGCTACAATGAGCAGTTCTTC. It is translated as CASSLGVAGRYNEQFF. The J gene is TRBJ2-1, the V gene TRBV7-9, with 7 bases matching TRBD2. There are 16 residues in the CDR3. After removal of 1 base from V and 3 bases from J, the junction contained 6 bases not matched to a gene. The germline V gene has CDR1 SEHNR and CDR2 FQNEAQ (reference sequence).

The genes are TRBV12-3 or TRBV12-4 and TRBJ1-6; D may be TRBD1 (5 bases). The V and J ends lost 6 bases and 2 bases respectively, with 11 bases between them. The CDR3 is made up of 15 amino acids. CDR3 in amino acids: CASRPQATYNSPLHF. The CDR3 DNA sequence: TGTGCCAGCAGGCCACAGGCCACCTATAATTCACCCCTCCACTTT.